These 10 T cell receptor beta chains were all obtained from the same sample, sequenced in a study of T cell repertoires in cytomegalovirus infection. TCRdb fed the reads into MiXCR, producing one record per CDR3 protein. The sample holds about a million distinct CDR3 sequences; under 40% are singletons and the top ten take roughly 13%. Their target antigens are unknown. The sequences come from cultured CD8+ T cells from PBMCs, collected from culture after CMV antigen stimulation. Source of these receptors: a human donor in good health (CMV status not recorded). Some clones in this sample may be carry-over from other donors' samples.

Many counts were recorded for this clonotype. This chain joins TRBV7-2 and TRBJ1-1, with D perhaps TRBD1 (5 bases). This CDR3 is 14 amino acids long. Germline CDR1 is SGHTA and CDR2 is FQGNSA. With 3 bases removed from V and 0 bases from J, the gap between germline ends came to 8 bases. CDR3 region: CASSFDSLNTEAFF. CDR3 bases: TGTGCCAGCAGCTTCGACAGTTTGAACACTGAAGCTTTCTTT.

The chain recombines TRBV12-5 with TRBJ2-5, with D possibly being TRBD1 (8 bases). The V gene lost 8 bases and the J gene lost 3 bases, with 25 bases spanning the gap. Germline lookup yields CDR1 LGHNT and CDR2 FRNRAP. This CDR3 comprises 17 residues. CDR3 bases: TGTGCTAGTATCTCCCCTCATACAGGGGGGGGGGAAGAGACCCAGTACTTC. Translation: CASISPHTGGGEETQYF.

This clonotype is a singleton in its sample. The chain links TRBV5-1 to TRBJ1-1; D gene unclear. CDR1 is SGHRS and CDR2 is YFSETQ in the germline V gene. CDR3 length: 13 amino acids. Trimming shortened V by 5 bases and J by 7 bases, and 15 bases separated the two germline ends. The chain's CDR3 is CASREVQTIEAFF. In DNA form, the CDR3 reads TGCGCCAGCAGGGAGGTACAGACTATTGAAGCTTTCTTT.

This clonotype appeared a few times. The gene calls are TRBV27 and TRBJ2-7; tentative D call: TRBD1 (5 bases). CDR3 length equals 14 residues. Trimming removed 2 bases at V and 5 bases at J, with 13 bases between. Germline V gene sequence: CDR1 MNHEY, CDR2 SMNVEV (reference sequence). The CDR3 DNA is TGTGCCAGCAGTTTAAGGGGCCCCCTCGACGAGCAGTACGTC. This sequence encodes CASSLRGPLDEQYV.

This clonotype came up many times. J is TRBJ2-1 and V is TRBV12-3 or TRBV12-4; D ambiguous. This CDR3 contains 14 residues. Trimming pared 1 base from V and 9 bases from J, leaving 13 bases between. Here the CDR3 reads CASSLVPRLGEQFF. DNA of the CDR3: TGTGCCAGCAGTTTAGTACCCCGTTTGGGTGAGCAGTTCTTC.

The rearrangement uses TRBV9 and TRBJ1-1; D is perhaps TRBD1 (5 bases). The V gene lost 2 bases and the J gene lost 5 bases, with 13 bases spanning the gap. The CDR3 length is 14 residues. The germline V gene encodes CDR1 SGDLS and CDR2 YYNGEE. The CDR3 coding sequence is TGTGCCAGCAGCGTCGTCGGGGGTTGGACTGAAGCTTTCTTT. It is translated as CASSVVGGWTEAFF.

The rearrangement joins TRBV14 to TRBJ1-2; D perhaps matches TRBD1 (5 bases). The V gene lost 2 bases and the J gene lost 4 bases, with 11 bases spanning the gap. This CDR3 contains 14 residues. Germline CDR1 and CDR2: SGHDN and FVKESK. CDR3 bases: TGTGCCAGCAGCCAACTCCAGGGAGCCTATGGCTACACCTTC. Translated: CASSQLQGAYGYTF.

V is TRBV6-1 and J is TRBJ2-3; D gene uncertain. Trimming pared 6 bases from V and 4 bases from J, leaving 17 bases between. The CDR3 totals 15 residues. Germline assignment: CDR1 MNHNS and CDR2 SASEGT. This CDR3 reads CASRKPKYGADTQYF. For the CDR3, the DNA is TGTGCCAGCAGGAAACCCAAATATGGCGCAGATACGCAGTATTTT.

This clonotype was picked up a small number of times. The chain joins TRBV14 to TRBJ2-1; no clear D gene. Trimming removed 4 bases at V and 1 base at J, with 11 bases between. This CDR3 region has 15 residues. Germline V CDR1 and CDR2: SGHDN, FVKESK. CDR3 bases: TGTGCCAGCAGCCCCGGGCCTAGATCCTACAATGAGCAGTTCTTC. This sequence encodes CASSPGPRSYNEQFF.

This clonotype was seen a handful of times. This sequence joins TRBV6-6 and TRBJ2-7, with 8 bases fitting TRBD2. This CDR3 region has 16 residues. Trimming removed 4 bases from V and 5 bases from J; junction bases left unmatched: 13. Germline V lookup: CDR1 MNHNY, CDR2 SVGAGI (reference sequence). For the CDR3, the DNA is TGTGCCAGCAGTTCCCGAGGGGGAGTAGCGGGGCACGAGCAGTACGTC. It codes for CASSSRGGVAGHEQYV.